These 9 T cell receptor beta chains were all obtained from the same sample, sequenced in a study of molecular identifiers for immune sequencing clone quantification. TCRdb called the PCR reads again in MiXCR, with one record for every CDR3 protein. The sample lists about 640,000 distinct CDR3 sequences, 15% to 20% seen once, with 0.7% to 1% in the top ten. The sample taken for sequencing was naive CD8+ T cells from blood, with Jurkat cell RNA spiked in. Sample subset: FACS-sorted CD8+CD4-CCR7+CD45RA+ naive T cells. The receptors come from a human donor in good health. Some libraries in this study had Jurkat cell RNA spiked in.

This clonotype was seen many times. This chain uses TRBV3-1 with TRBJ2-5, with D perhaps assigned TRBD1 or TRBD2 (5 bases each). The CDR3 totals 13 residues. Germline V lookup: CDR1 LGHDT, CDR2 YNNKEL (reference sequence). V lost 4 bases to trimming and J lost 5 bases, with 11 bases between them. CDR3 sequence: CASSPDWGETQYF. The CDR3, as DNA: TGTGCCAGCAGCCCGGACTGGGGGGAGACCCAGTACTTC.

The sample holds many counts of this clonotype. CDR3 amino acids: CASSLSGGAQETQYF. The CDR3 DNA is TGTGCCAGCAGCTTAAGCGGGGGGGCCCAAGAGACCCAGTACTTC. This chain uses TRBV7-9 with TRBJ2-5; 10 bases align to TRBD2. This CDR3 contains 15 residues. The germline V gene has CDR1 SEHNR and CDR2 FQNEAQ (reference sequence). V was pared by 2 bases and J by 1 base, with 1 base of the junction left unmatched.

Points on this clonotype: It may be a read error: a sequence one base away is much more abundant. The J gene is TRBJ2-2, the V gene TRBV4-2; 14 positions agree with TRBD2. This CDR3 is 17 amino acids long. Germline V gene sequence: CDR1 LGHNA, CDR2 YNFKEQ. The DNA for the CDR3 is TGTGCCAGCAGCCCTCATGAGACTAGCGGGAGGGCCGGGGAGCTGGTTTTT. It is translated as CASSPHETSGRAGELVF.

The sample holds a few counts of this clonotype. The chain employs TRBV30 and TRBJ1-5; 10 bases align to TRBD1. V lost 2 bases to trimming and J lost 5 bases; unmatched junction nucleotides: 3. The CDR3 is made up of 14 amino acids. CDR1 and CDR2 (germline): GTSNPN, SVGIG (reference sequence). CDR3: CAWSRGQGDQPQHF. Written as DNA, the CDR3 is TGTGCCTGGAGTCGCGGACAGGGGGATCAGCCCCAGCATTTT.

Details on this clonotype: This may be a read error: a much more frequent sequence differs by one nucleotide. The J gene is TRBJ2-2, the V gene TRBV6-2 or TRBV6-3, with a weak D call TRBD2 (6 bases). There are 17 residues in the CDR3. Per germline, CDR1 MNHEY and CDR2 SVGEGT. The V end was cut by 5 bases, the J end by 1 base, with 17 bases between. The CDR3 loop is CASSPRGLSWNTGELFF. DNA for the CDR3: TGTGCCAGCAGTCCCCGCGGACTATCATGGAACACCGGGGAGCTGTTTTTT.

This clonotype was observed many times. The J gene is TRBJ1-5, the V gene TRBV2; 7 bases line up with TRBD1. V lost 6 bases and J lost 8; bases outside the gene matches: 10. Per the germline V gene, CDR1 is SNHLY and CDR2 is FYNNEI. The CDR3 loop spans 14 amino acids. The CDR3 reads CASRDTGEVKPQHF. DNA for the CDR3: TGTGCCAGCAGAGACACAGGGGAAGTGAAGCCCCAGCATTTT.

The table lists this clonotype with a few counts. The DNA of the CDR3 is TGCAGTGCTAGAACAGGGCTGAACTATGGCTACACCTTC. This gives the protein CSARTGLNYGYTF. The rearrangement joins TRBV20-1 to TRBJ1-2, with D perhaps matching TRBD1 (6 bases). In germline, CDR1 is DFQATT, CDR2 SNEGSKA (reference sequence). V was cut by 2 bases and J by 2 bases, with 9 bases left in between. The length of the CDR3 is 13 residues.

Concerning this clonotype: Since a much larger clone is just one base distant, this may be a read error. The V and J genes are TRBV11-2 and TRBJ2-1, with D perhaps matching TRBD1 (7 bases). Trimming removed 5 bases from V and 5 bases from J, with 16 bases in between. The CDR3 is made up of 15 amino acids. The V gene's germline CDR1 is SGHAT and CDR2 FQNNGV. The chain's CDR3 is CASSQTGDFDNEQFF. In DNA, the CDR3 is TGTGCCAGCAGCCAAACAGGGGACTTCGACAATGAGCAGTTCTTC.

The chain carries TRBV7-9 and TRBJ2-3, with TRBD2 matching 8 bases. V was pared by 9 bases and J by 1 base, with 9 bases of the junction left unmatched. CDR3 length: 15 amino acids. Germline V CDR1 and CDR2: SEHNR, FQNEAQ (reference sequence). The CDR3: CASRGGTRGTDTQYF. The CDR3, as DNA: TGTGCCAGTAGGGGAGGGACTAGGGGCACAGATACGCAGTATTTT.